These 3 T cell receptor beta chains originate from one sample sequenced in a study of T cells in tuberculosis. The method was immunoSEQ multiplex PCR; TCRdb's version includes in-frame clones alone and lacks a portion of them. The sample consists of 7,500 to 8,500 clones, approximately 95% of them appearing once. Sequenced: PBMCs. The source of these receptors is an adult with tuberculosis.

V is TRBV7-7 and J is TRBJ2-5; 10 bases align to TRBD2. From germline, CDR1 is SSHAT and CDR2 FNYEAQ (reference sequence). The CDR3 runs to 15 residues. Losses at the gene ends were 4 bases for V and 9 bases for J; bases not matched to a gene: 11. The CDR3 reads CASSSGLAAVESQYF. The CDR3 DNA reads as TGTGCCAGCAGCTCTGGACTAGCGGCGGTGGAGTCCCAGTACTTC.

V usage is TRBV6-1 and J usage is TRBJ1-2, with 7 bases matching TRBD1. The germline gives CDR1 MNHNS, CDR2 SASEGT. V dropped 8 bases and J dropped 2; count of bases not matched to a gene: 5. The CDR3 sequence is 13 residues long. The DNA of the CDR3 is TGTGCCAGCGAGTGGGGACAGAACTATGGCTACACCTTC. This sequence encodes CASEWGQNYGYTF.

In regard to this clone: A read error may produce the germline difference seen at one junction end. V and J are TRBV5-1 and TRBJ2-2, with TRBD2 as a possible D gene (5 bases). The germline gives CDR1 SGHRS, CDR2 YFSETQ. The CDR3 is 17 amino acids. This CDR3 is CASSLTPPPGNAGELFF. The DNA of the CDR3 is TGCGCCAGCAGCTTGACCCCCCCTCCCGGGAACGCCGGGGAGCTGTTTTTT.